This note documents a single T cell receptor (beta chain) sequence. Its specificity is unknown. This record belongs to a study of T-cell memory formation after mild COVID-19. The overall study: In these data, TCR clusters were largely donor specific. General study results and limits: Contracting clones from day 15 to 85 showed balanced CD4/CD8; later expanders favored CD4+.

CDR1 and CDR2 (germline): MGHRA, YSYEKL. The CDR3 is made up of 14 amino acids. With 4 bases removed from V and 4 bases from J, the gap between germline ends came to 14 bases. TCRalpha and TCRbeta libraries used 5'RACE with constant-segment primers and UMIs. TCRdb called the 5' RACE reads again in MiXCR, with one record for every CDR3 protein. The sample lists 300,000 to 400,000 distinct CDR3 sequences, 13% seen once, with about a fifth in the top ten. The chain combines TRBV4-1 with TRBJ2-7, with TRBD2 as a possible D gene (5 bases). This clonotype was sampled from a man in his late teens or twenties who had mild COVID-19 (a few samples of this study predate the infection). Cell type and time point are not known. Sequenced: PBMCs or a T cell subset sorted from them (not recorded which). CDR3 sequence (DNA): TGCGCCAGCAGCCCGACTCAACCGGGGTACGAGCAGTACGTC. Protein product: CASSPTQPGYEQYV.